What follows are 28 T cell receptor beta chains derived from one specimen sequenced in a study of CD8+ T cells in alopecia areata (dated by TCRdb to 2016 to 2019). The time point label of this sample denotes: 24 weeks on oral tofacitinib. This sample's treatment or condition label indicates: oral pan-JAK inhibitor, 5-10 mg twice daily. Receptors were amplified or captured by the immunoSEQ multiplex PCR assay. RNA was extracted from all samples and reverse transcribed into cDNA, which served as template for TCR sequencing. TCRdb holds this immuneACCESS table with in-frame rearrangements only. Some clones are missing; in checked studies, unresolved V genes explain under half, and the rest has no known cause. The sample table records about 92,000 clones; roughly 47% of these occur just once. Of the sample, 18% is held by the ten largest clones. This specimen consisted of CD8+ T cells sorted from blood, obtained at week 24, from a patient treated with tofacitinib. These TCRs come from a human donor with alopecia areata.

This rearrangement joins TRBV11-2 to TRBJ2-1; no definite D call. The V end lost 5 bases, the J end lost 8 bases, and 16 bases lay between the germline ends. Per the germline V gene, CDR1 is SGHAT and CDR2 is FQNNGV. The CDR3 covers 14 residues. The CDR3 DNA sequence: TGTGCCAGCAGCGGCGGAGAGCGCCCCGATGAGCAGTTCTTC. Amino acid sequence: CASSGGERPDEQFF.

This chain joins TRBV19 and TRBJ2-2; D call uncertain. V shed 4 bases and J shed 4 bases, with 4 bases lying between them. Germline V gene sequence: CDR1 LNHDA, CDR2 SQIVND (reference sequence). This CDR3 contains 12 residues. The CDR3 DNA is TGTGCCAGTAGTACCCTCACCGGGGAGCTGTTTTTT. This translates into CASSTLTGELFF.

This chain connects TRBV7-2 to TRBJ2-1; 13 bases line up with TRBD2. This CDR3 has 12 amino acids. Germline loops: CDR1 SGHTA, CDR2 FQGNSA. With V trimmed by 3 bases and J by 16 bases, 3 bases remained unmatched. This CDR3 is CASSFGTSGIFF. CDR3 coding DNA: TGTGCCAGCAGCTTCGGGACTAGCGGGATCTTCTTC.

The chain recombines TRBV7-9 with TRBJ1-1; D may be TRBD1 (5 bases). V lost 0 bases and J lost 6, with 5 bases in between. Germline assignment: CDR1 SEHNR and CDR2 FQNEAQ (reference sequence). The CDR3 contains 12 residues. In nucleotides, the CDR3 is TGTGCCAGCAGCTTAGCGGGACCTGAAGCTTTCTTT. Its protein is CASSLAGPEAFF.

The chain couples TRBV30 to TRBJ2-7; tentatively, D is TRBD1 (5 bases). Trimming stripped 0 bases from V and 4 bases from J, with 13 bases between. The germline V gene has CDR1 GTSNPN and CDR2 SVGIG (reference sequence). The CDR3 has 14 residues. The CDR3 DNA sequence: TGTGCCTGGAGTGTAGGTTCAGGGAATTACGAGCAGTACTTC. This gives the protein CAWSVGSGNYEQYF.

CDR3 region: CAGGQGGDNEQFF. CDR3 nucleotides: TGTGCCGGTGGACAGGGGGGGGACAATGAGCAGTTCTTC. The chain recombines TRBV2 with TRBJ2-1; 10 bases align to TRBD1. CDR3 size: 13 residues. V was pared by 11 bases and J by 5 bases, with 6 bases of the junction left unmatched. CDR1 and CDR2 (germline): SNHLY, FYNNEI.

This clone was picked up a small number of times. The junction and the germline gene differ at one end; a read error may be behind it. This sequence joins TRBV7-2 and TRBJ2-7; D not certain. From germline, CDR1 is SGHTA and CDR2 FQGNSA. The CDR3 runs to 13 residues. The CDR3 bases are TGTGCCAGCAGCTTAGCGCTTAGTAAGTTCGTGGGCTTC. Its translation: CASSLALSKFVGF.

J is TRBJ2-1 and V is TRBV5-4, with D perhaps matching TRBD2 (6 bases). The CDR3 contains 15 residues. V lost 5 bases to trimming and J lost 8 bases, with 20 bases between them. From germline, CDR1 is SGHNT and CDR2 YYREEE (reference sequence). In nucleotides, the CDR3 is TGTGCCAGCAGGGACGGACTACCGGAGGGGCATGAGCAGTTCTTC. Translating it yields CASRDGLPEGHEQFF.

This clone has only a few counts. The V and J genes are TRBV2 and TRBJ2-3, with D perhaps matching TRBD1 (5 bases). The length of the CDR3 is 14 residues. Germline CDR1 reads SNHLY; CDR2 reads FYNNEI. V was pared by 8 bases and J by 0 bases, with 12 bases between. CDR3 protein: CASFQGASTDTQYF. The DNA of the CDR3 is TGTGCCAGCTTCCAGGGTGCTAGCACAGATACGCAGTATTTT.

The CDR3 protein is CASTLSMVLGMRNQPQHF. For the CDR3, the DNA is TGTGCCAGTACCCTCAGTATGGTTCTGGGAATGCGGAATCAGCCCCAGCATTTT. V usage is TRBV19 and J usage is TRBJ1-5; the D is unclear. This CDR3 comprises 18 residues. Trimming removed 7 bases at V and 4 bases at J, with 26 bases between. Germline V gene sequence: CDR1 LNHDA, CDR2 SQIVND (reference sequence).

In this sample, this clone turned up a few times. The chain employs TRBV2 and TRBJ2-2; TRBD1 matches 7 bases. The germline V gene encodes CDR1 SNHLY and CDR2 FYNNEI. This CDR3 has 15 amino acids. V lost 6 bases to trimming and J lost 5 bases; unmatched junction nucleotides: 9. The CDR3 here is CASRDDRAVTGELFF. CDR3 nucleotides: TGTGCCAGCAGAGATGACAGGGCAGTTACCGGGGAGCTGTTTTTT.

V and J are TRBV9 and TRBJ2-7, with TRBD1 as a possible D gene (5 bases). With 3 bases removed from V and 0 bases from J, the gap between germline ends came to 13 bases. Germline V gene lookup returns CDR1 SGDLS and CDR2 YYNGEE. The CDR3 consists of 15 residues. CDR3 nucleotide sequence: TGTGCCAGCAGCGAGACAGCTAACCCCTCCTACGAGCAGTACTTC. Translating it yields CASSETANPSYEQYF.

V gene TRBV2 combines with J gene TRBJ2-7; unclear D gene. Trimming pared 7 bases from V and 3 bases from J, leaving 7 bases between. This CDR3 is built from 11 residues. The V gene's germline CDR1 is SNHLY and CDR2 FYNNEI. In nucleotides, the CDR3 is TGTGCCAGCAATGCAGGCTACGAGCAGTACTTC. As protein: CASNAGYEQYF.

The CDR3 loop is CASSPLRGANTEAFF. For the CDR3, the DNA is TGTGCCAGCAGCCCTCTTCGGGGGGCGAACACTGAAGCTTTCTTT. The genes are TRBV7-8 and TRBJ1-1; TRBD1 might be the D (6 bases). The V end lost 5 bases, the J end lost 1 base, and 14 bases lay between the germline ends. CDR3 length equals 15 residues. The V gene's germline CDR1 is SGHVS and CDR2 FQNEAQ.

This clone was picked up many times. V is TRBV5-4 and J is TRBJ2-2, with no clear D. Trimming took 2 bases from V and 0 from J, leaving 8 bases between them. This CDR3 has 15 residues. From germline, CDR1 is SGHNT and CDR2 YYREEE (reference sequence). CDR3 coding DNA: TGTGCCAGCAGCTTCGGAACTACGAACACCGGGGAGCTGTTTTTT. It codes for CASSFGTTNTGELFF.

This chain joins TRBV7-6 and TRBJ2-3, with TRBD2 matching 8 bases. V trimming: 4 bases; J trimming: 6 bases; junction bases outside the gene matches: 12. Germline values: CDR1 SGHVS, CDR2 FNYEAQ. There are 16 residues in the CDR3. CDR3 residues: CASSSYRGTSPDTQYF. The DNA for the CDR3 is TGTGCCAGCAGCTCCTACCGCGGGACTAGTCCTGATACGCAGTATTTT.

The CDR3 coding sequence is TGTGCCAGTAGTCCTCCCCTCGGGCCGCGGGACATTCAGTACTTC. This codes for CASSPPLGPRDIQYF. The chain couples TRBV19 to TRBJ2-4; possibly TRBD2 for D (5 bases). The CDR3 has 15 residues. The V end lost 5 bases, the J end lost 8 bases, and 19 bases lay between the germline ends. The germline gives CDR1 LNHDA, CDR2 SQIVND (reference sequence).

This chain links TRBV7-9 with TRBJ1-1; 9 nucleotides align to TRBD1. Unmatched junction bases numbered 7, after V lost 5 bases and J lost 3 bases. The CDR3 runs to 15 residues. CDR1 SEHNR and CDR2 FQNEAQ come from the germline V gene (reference sequence). CDR3 DNA sequence: TGTGCCAGCAGCCCGGACAGGGGAGGGTACACTGAAGCTTTCTTT. Amino acids: CASSPDRGGYTEAFF.

The chain couples TRBV5-1 to TRBJ1-2; TRBD1 matches at 8 bases. CDR1 SGHRS and CDR2 YFSETQ come from the germline V gene. V was clipped by 4 bases and J by 3 bases; unmatched bases: 11. CDR3 size: 16 residues. The CDR3 DNA reads as TGCGCCAGCAGCCCCGGGCCGGGACAGGACGACTATGGCTACACCTTC. Its protein is CASSPGPGQDDYGYTF.

The CDR3 DNA reads as TGTGCCAGCAGTGTAGGGGGCAATGAGCAGTTCTTC. Its protein product is CASSVGGNEQFF. The chain is built from TRBV27 and TRBJ2-1; perhaps TRBD1 as D (6 bases). The CDR3 has 12 residues. CDR1 and CDR2 (germline): MNHEY, SMNVEV (reference sequence). The V gene lost 5 bases and the J gene lost 6 bases, with 8 bases spanning the gap.

This clone was counted only a few times. CDR3 amino acids: CASSWGAGQGAYEQYF. As DNA, the CDR3 is TGTGCCAGCAGCTGGGGAGCGGGACAGGGAGCCTACGAGCAGTACTTC. J is TRBJ2-7 and V is TRBV5-6, with TRBD1 matching over 9 bases. This CDR3 comprises 16 residues. Germline V lookup: CDR1 SGHDT, CDR2 YYEEEE. Trimming took 3 bases from V and 2 from J; bases not matched to a gene: 9.

Comment on this clone: This may come from a read error, since a much larger clone is one base off. The chain carries TRBV4-1 and TRBJ2-3, with a possible D match to TRBD2 (7 bases). Trimming cost V 0 bases and J 1 base, with 17 bases left between them. Germline loops: CDR1 MGHRA, CDR2 YSYEKL. The CDR3 runs 18 residues. The CDR3 reads CASSQELGGGGRTDTQYF. In nucleotides, the CDR3 is TGCGCCAGCAGCCAAGAGTTAGGTGGGGGGGGGCGCACAGATACGCAGTATTTT.

This clone has just a few counts. This chain links TRBV2 with TRBJ2-2, with unresolved D. Per germline, CDR1 SNHLY and CDR2 FYNNEI. V was clipped by 2 bases and J by 3 bases, with 10 bases between them. The CDR3 contains 15 residues. This CDR3 is CASSEYGRYTGELFF. As DNA, the CDR3 is TGTGCCAGCAGTGAATACGGACGGTACACCGGGGAGCTGTTTTTT.

The chain combines TRBV5-1 with TRBJ1-1, with 8 bases that match TRBD1. This CDR3 comprises 15 residues. Germline loops: CDR1 SGHRS, CDR2 YFSETQ. Trimming cost V 4 bases and J 6 bases; bases outside gene matches: 11. In nucleotides, the CDR3 is TGCGCCAGCAGCGCAATGGACAGGGCCGAGGCTGAAGCTTTCTTT. It translates to CASSAMDRAEAEAFF.

The V gene is TRBV19, the J gene TRBJ2-7; TRBD2 matches 10 bases. Germline assignment: CDR1 LNHDA and CDR2 SQIVND (reference sequence). The CDR3 is 14 amino acids. Germline trimming cut 5 bases from V and 5 bases from J; bases unmatched to any gene: 6. CDR3 region: CASSPWTSGHEQYF. In DNA, the CDR3 is TGTGCCAGTAGTCCATGGACTAGCGGTCACGAGCAGTACTTC.

The J gene is TRBJ2-1, the V gene TRBV6-4; D is undetermined. CDR3 length: 13 residues. With 0 bases removed from V and 7 bases from J, the gap between germline ends came to 7 bases. Germline V lookup: CDR1 MRHNA, CDR2 SNTAGT. As DNA, the CDR3 is TGTGCCAGCAGTGACTCCCCGGGTAATGAGCAGTTCTTC. Translated: CASSDSPGNEQFF.

This chain uses TRBV7-9 with TRBJ2-5, with unresolved D. The germline gives CDR1 SEHNR, CDR2 FQNEAQ (reference sequence). V was cut by 5 bases and J by 7 bases, with 17 bases left in between. This CDR3 comprises 14 residues. The CDR3 DNA reads TGTGCCAGCAGCCCCCGTATTGGAGTTGTGACCCAGTACTTC. It translates to CASSPRIGVVTQYF.

The V call is TRBV14, the J call TRBJ2-1; unclear D gene. Germline assignment: CDR1 SGHDN and CDR2 FVKESK. Trimming left V 2 bases short and J 2 bases short, with 13 bases between. This CDR3 comprises 16 residues. The CDR3 DNA sequence: TGTGCCAGCAGCCAACGAGGCCTCGCACCCTACAATGAGCAGTTCTTC. Protein sequence: CASSQRGLAPYNEQFF.